This TCR beta chain was captured by sequencing in a study of CD8 T cells in Susac syndrome (dated by TCRdb to between 2018 and 2021). Concerning the study at large: The study used repertoire sequencing to test whether antigen drove CD8+ T cell activation and differentiation in Susac syndrome.

As regards this clonotype: No cognate antigen has been identified for it. No much larger clone exists at a distance of one base, and base qualities are not known.

RNA was extracted using the RNeasy kit, and roughly 0.5 to 1 microgram was reverse transcribed with random hexamers. TCR beta CDR3 regions were amplified with the immunoSEQ multiplex PCR assay covering 54 Vbeta and 13 Jbeta segments. To correct PCR amplification bias, a synthetic template baseline was used for both primer optimization and computational correction. Per the original workflow: Reads were assigned to V, D and J genes according to IMGT and analyzed in immunoSEQ Analyzer, with only productive sequences retained. Clonality was calculated as one minus the Shannon entropy normalized by log2 of the number of productive unique sequences. For each patient and control, public and private clones were evaluated within the 100 most prevalent clones. Clones were defined as Susac-specific when absent from the healthy and MS cohorts, from roughly 1,100 published viral clones and from other ImmuneACCESS disease sequences. TCRdb itself trimmed the public reads at Q25 with fastp, ran MiXCR and retained productive beta chains. Rows merge per CDR3 protein into single entries with the most common DNA and genes. TCRdb, not the original authors, processed these V and J calls. The sample table lists roughly 130,000 distinct CDR3 sequences, about 95% of them with a count of one. The leading ten clones occupy 0.095% to 0.15% of the sample.

The study at large found these results: The TCR sequencing and HLA analysis was acknowledged to have included a relatively small number of individuals.

High-throughput TCR beta sequencing profiled peripheral blood CD8+ and CD4+ T cells from healthy donors, Susac syndrome patients and multiple sclerosis patients. Treatment-naive patients with stable or active relapsing-remitting disease fulfilling revised McDonald criteria were used as multiple sclerosis controls. Bulk CD8+ and CD4+ T cells were purified magnetically by negative isolation, whereas CD8+ TEMRA cells were enriched by FACS. Blood was drawn into EDTA tubes, processed within 24 hours, and PBMCs were isolated by density gradient centrifugation. PBMCs intended for TCR sequencing were frozen in liquid nitrogen and were later thawed in a 37 degrees C water bath. The sorted or isolated CD4+, CD8+ and CD8+ TEMRA cells reached a purity of at least 90%. Sequenced input: CD4+ T cells from PBMCs. This clonotype originated in a human donor with multiple sclerosis.

The CDR3 here reads CASSPGTGDYEQYF. The nucleotide sequence reads TGTGCCAGCTCACCAGGGACCGGGGACTACGAGCAGTACTTC. The sequence joins TRBV18 to TRBJ2-7, with the D call perhaps TRBD1 or TRBD2, each one matching 5 bases. The CDR3 goes from the cysteine to the phenylalanine over 14 residues. The retained sequence is limited to the CDR3, 42 bases, with the frame set at the first base. The germline V gene supplies CDR1 KGHSH and CDR2 LQKENI. Trimming at the junction amounts to 2 bases on V and 3 bases on J, and the germline ends lie 11 bases apart.